The present entry profiles one TCR beta chain with its context. Its specific antigen is unknown. No much larger clonotype is one base removed from it; base qualities were not supplied. The V end gives up 0 bases and the J end 8 bases, leaving 5 bases in the junction not matched to a gene. The CDR3 runs 16 residues from the cysteine to the phenylalanine. Of all the DNA, just the CDR3 is kept, 48 bases in frame from base 1. Reading the germline V gene gives CDR1 LGHNT and CDR2 FRNRAP. TCRbeta CDR3 regions were amplified from genomic DNA by means of the immunoSEQ Assay, a bias-controlled multiplex PCR. On the authors' methods: Nucleated cell counts per sample were estimated from amplification of reference gene primers within the assay. To quantify the absolute abundance of each unique TCRbeta CDR3 rearrangement, sequence reads were collapsed and filtered. For each sample, productive Simpson clonality was calculated by taking the square root of Simpson's diversity index across productive rearrangements. TCRdb's version of the immuneACCESS table is confined to in-frame rearrangements and falls short of the full clone set. An unresolved V gene accounts for under half of the shortfall where checked; the remainder is of unknown origin. That table is the source of V, J and clone size, and D and trimming were worked out from the DNA. The sample records 55,000 to 90,000 clones, around nine tenths of which are singletons. The leading ten clones occupy about 1.4% of the sample.

Each collaborating institution followed its own protocols to collect whole blood in K2EDTA tubes. Collaborator samples were shipped for TCRbeta analysis as frozen whole blood, isolated PBMCs, or DNA extracted from either sample type. The sample comes from a study of blood T cell repertoires in COVID-19 (TCRdb year 2020). Concerning the study at large: The collaborator samples originated in the United States, Italy and Spain and spanned the acute and convalescent phases of COVID-19. The material from the prospective study consisted of cDNA or gDNA derived from T cells, B-cell-depleted T cells, or PBMCs. Deeply sampled blood TCRbeta repertoires from subjects exposed to, actively infected with, or recovered from COVID-19 were included in the dataset. The repertoires were released in a freely available public database intended as a resource for research on the immune response to SARS-CoV-2. The samples were drawn from the first 160 participants of the ongoing ImmuneRACE study and from 1,254 subjects provided by 6 global collaborators. A de-identified subject ID, COVID-19 status, age in years and sex were almost always included in the sample metadata. Where available, HLA class I and class II types were obtained from metadata supplied by the sample provider rather than from assay-based typing.

Results the study describes overall, beyond this receptor: Clinical and demographic metadata were provided uncurated, with the amount varying by source and participant.

Sequencing was done on a sample of peripheral blood. Here the chain combines TRBV12-5 and TRBJ2-1; 12 central nucleotides agree with TRBD1. The TCR was taken from a human donor in a cohort sampled during active COVID-19. The CDR3 region has the sequence CASGLVGTGGWDEQFF. The DNA is as follows: TGTGCTAGTGGTTTGGTAGGGACAGGGGGCTGGGATGAGCAGTTCTTC.